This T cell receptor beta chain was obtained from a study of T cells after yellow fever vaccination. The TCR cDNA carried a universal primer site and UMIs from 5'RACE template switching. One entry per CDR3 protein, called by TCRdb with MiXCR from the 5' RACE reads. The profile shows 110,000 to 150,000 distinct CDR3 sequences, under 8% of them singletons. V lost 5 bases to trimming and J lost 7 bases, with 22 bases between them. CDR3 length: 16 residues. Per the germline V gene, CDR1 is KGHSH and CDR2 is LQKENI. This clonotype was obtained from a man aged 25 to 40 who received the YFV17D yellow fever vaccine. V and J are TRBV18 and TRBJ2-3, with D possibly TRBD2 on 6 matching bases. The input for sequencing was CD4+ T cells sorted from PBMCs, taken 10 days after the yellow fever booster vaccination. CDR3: CASSLLEGGLRNTQYF. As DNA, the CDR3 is TGTGCCAGCTCATTACTCGAGGGAGGATTGCGAAATACGCAGTATTTT.